These 21 T cell receptor beta chains share one sample of origin, sequenced in a study of T cells in Graves' hyperthyroidism and ophthalmopathy. RNA transcripts provided the source from which TCR beta CDR3 regions were amplified. During a first-round RT-PCR of the TCR CDR3, the HTBI primer set was used. In TCRdb, the multiplex PCR reads were re-called with MiXCR into one record per CDR3 protein. The repertoire includes more than 350,000 distinct CDR3 sequences, roughly 15% of them detected once, and roughly a fifth sits in the top ten. The sequenced sample was blood. These TCRs come from a woman aged 55-75 years with Graves' ophthalmopathy.

This clonotype was counted many times. The chain employs TRBV20-1 and TRBJ2-7, with TRBD1 identical over 7 bases. Germline V gene sequence: CDR1 DFQATT, CDR2 SNEGSKA (reference sequence). CDR3 length: 14 amino acids. Unmatched junction bases numbered 9, after V lost 3 bases and J lost 4 bases. The CDR3 loop is CSASRPTGWYEQYF. Here the CDR3 DNA reads TGCAGTGCTAGCCGCCCGACAGGGTGGTACGAGCAGTACTTC.

This clonotype was observed many times. V is TRBV20-1 and J is TRBJ2-3, with D unresolved. Germline-derived CDR1 and CDR2 are DFQATT and SNEGSKA (reference sequence). V lost 0 bases to trimming and J lost 0 bases, with 10 bases between them. The CDR3 contains 15 residues. The CDR3 DNA follows: TGCAGTGCTAGAGATGCCCTCTCTAGCACAGATACGCAGTATTTT. This encodes CSARDALSSTDTQYF.

This clonotype has a count of ten or more. The chain combines TRBV5-8 with TRBJ2-7; 8 nucleotides match TRBD1. The CDR3 totals 13 residues. J lost 7 bases, V lost 3 bases, and 6 bases had no gene match. Germline assignment: CDR1 SGHTS and CDR2 YDEGEE. CDR3: CASSSGQVGEQYF. The CDR3 DNA follows: TGTGCCAGCAGCTCGGGACAGGTGGGAGAGCAGTACTTC.

This clonotype was picked up many times. The chain recombines TRBV19 with TRBJ2-3; 14 bases are a match to TRBD2. CDR1 and CDR2 (germline): LNHDA, SQIVND (reference sequence). CDR3 length: 16 amino acids. Losses at the gene ends were 6 bases for V and 5 bases for J; bases not matched to a gene: 7. CDR3 loop: CASRDAGLAGVDTQYF. The CDR3 DNA is TGTGCCAGTAGGGATGCGGGACTAGCGGGAGTAGATACGCAGTATTTT.

Ten or more counts support this clonotype. CDR3 DNA: TGCAGCGTTGAAAGGGGGGATGAGCAGTTCTTC. Encoded protein: CSVERGDEQFF. The chain employs TRBV29-1 and TRBJ2-1, with D perhaps assigned TRBD1 or TRBD2 (6 bases each). V was clipped by 2 bases and J by 8 bases, with 7 bases between them. The CDR3 is made up of 11 amino acids. CDR1 and CDR2 from the germline V gene are SQVTM and ANQGSEA.

This chain uses TRBV3-1 with TRBJ2-2; D assignment may be TRBD1 or TRBD2 (5 bases each). From germline, CDR1 is LGHDT and CDR2 YNNKEL (reference sequence). The CDR3 is made up of 15 amino acids. The ends were cut back, 4 bases at V and 6 bases at J, with 15 bases in the middle. As DNA, the CDR3 is TGTGCCAGCAGCCCAGGGCGGGCCGGGGCCGGGGAGCTGTTTTTT. Amino acid sequence: CASSPGRAGAGELFF. The whole variable domain, filled in from reference TRBV3-1 and TRBJ2-2, reads DTAVSQTPKYLVTQMGNDKSIKCEQNLGHDTMYWYKQDSKKFLKIMFSYNNKELIINETVPNRFSPKSPDKAHLNLHINSLELGDSAVYFCASSPGRAGAGELFFGEGSRLTVL.

This clonotype was observed at least ten times. The chain recombines TRBV2 with TRBJ1-5, with D possibly TRBD1 on 5 matching bases. From germline, CDR1 is SNHLY and CDR2 FYNNEI. Trimming shortened V by 6 bases and J by 0 bases, and 9 bases separated the two germline ends. The CDR3 contains 14 residues. The CDR3 region is CASSRTLSNQPQHF. As DNA, the CDR3 is TGTGCCAGCAGCAGGACACTTAGCAATCAGCCCCAGCATTTT.

Note on this clonotype: One junction end disagrees with the germline gene, perhaps due to a read error. V usage is TRBV20-1 and J usage is TRBJ2-5; TRBD2 aligns across 8 bases. The germline CDR1 and CDR2 sequences are DFQATT and SNEGSKA (reference sequence). The CDR3 covers 14 residues. This chain's CDR3 is CSAMGSGGPETRYF. The CDR3 DNA reads as TGCAGTGCTATGGGTTCGGGAGGGCCGGAGACCCGGTACTTC.

This clonotype was recorded at least ten times. The genes are TRBV10-3 and TRBJ2-5; D not certain. The CDR3 has 12 residues. The V gene lost 6 bases and the J gene lost 8 bases, with 13 bases spanning the gap. CDR1 is ENHRY and CDR2 is SYGVKD in the germline V gene. The CDR3, as DNA: TGTGCCATCAGCCTAAACGGAGAAACCCAGTACTTC. Translation gives CAISLNGETQYF.

This clonotype was seen only a few times. The V call is TRBV7-2, the J call TRBJ2-1; TRBD2 is a possible D gene (5 bases). Germline CDR1 SGHTA, CDR2 FQGNSA. CDR3 length: 15 residues. V lost 1 base and J 2 bases, leaving 9 bases between the germline ends. CDR3 bases: TGTGCCAGCAGCTTAGAAGCGGAGACCTACAATGAGCAGTTCTTC. Its translation: CASSLEAETYNEQFF.

This clonotype was seen ten or more times. The J gene is TRBJ2-1, the V gene TRBV3-1; no definite D call. This CDR3 comprises 16 residues. The germline V gene encodes CDR1 LGHDT and CDR2 YNNKEL (reference sequence). V dropped 0 bases and J dropped 9 bases, with 18 bases sitting between them. This chain's CDR3 is CASSQESSSMEPEQFF. DNA of the CDR3: TGTGCCAGCAGCCAAGAAAGTAGTAGCATGGAGCCTGAGCAGTTCTTC.

This clonotype was counted between two and nine times. The rearrangement joins TRBV20-1 to TRBJ1-2; D is ambiguous. The V end lost 0 bases, the J end lost 3 bases, and 11 bases lay between the germline ends. The CDR3 consists of 14 residues. Germline loops: CDR1 DFQATT, CDR2 SNEGSKA (reference sequence). The CDR3 nucleotides read TGCAGTGCTAGAGATCCCCGGGGAGACTATGGCTACACCTTC. Amino acid sequence: CSARDPRGDYGYTF.

This clonotype was counted at least ten times. The chain uses TRBV11-3 and TRBJ2-1; D remains ambiguous. The CDR3 runs to 13 residues. CDR1 is SGHNT and CDR2 is YENEEA in the germline V gene. V was trimmed by 2 bases and J by 7 bases, leaving 9 bases between them. Here the CDR3 DNA reads TGTGCCAGCAGCTTATACAGTGGTAATGAGCAGTTCTTC. The encoded protein is CASSLYSGNEQFF. The full variable domain, in which reference TRBV11-3 and TRBJ2-1 provide the parts outside the CDR3, is EAGVVQSPRYKIIEKKQPVAFWCNPISGHNTLYWYLQNLGQGPELLIRYENEEAVDDSQLPKDRFSAERLKGVDSTLKIQPAELGDSAVYLCASSLYSGNEQFFGPGTRLTVL.

This clonotype was picked up many times. The chain uses TRBV27 and TRBJ2-1; TRBD2 is a possible D gene (5 bases). The length of the CDR3 is 17 residues. Trimming stripped 5 bases from V and 4 bases from J, with 21 bases between. Germline CDR1 reads MNHEY; CDR2 reads SMNVEV (reference sequence). Here the CDR3 DNA reads TGTGCCAGCAGTCCCCCCTCGGCGAGCGGATTGTACAATGAGCAGTTCTTC. Translating it yields CASSPPSASGLYNEQFF.

This clonotype turned up a few times. One end of the junction fails to match germline, which may point to a read error. CDR3 sequence reads: CAGRPAGGPGYEQYF. CDR3 nucleotide sequence: TGTGCCGGCAGGCCCGCGGGAGGGCCAGGGTACGAGCAGTACTTC. This chain connects TRBV28 to TRBJ2-7; 9 bases are shared with TRBD2. The CDR3 length is 15 residues. Germline V gives CDR1 MDHEN, CDR2 SYDVKM.

The chain joins TRBV5-4 to TRBJ2-1; 12 bases agree with TRBD2. V lost 4 bases to trimming and J lost 5 bases; unmatched junction nucleotides: 4. Per the germline V gene, CDR1 is SGHNT and CDR2 is YYREEE (reference sequence). This CDR3 region has 15 residues. CDR3 loop: CASSRTSGNHNEQFF. The DNA of the CDR3 is TGTGCCAGCAGCCGGACTAGCGGGAACCACAATGAGCAGTTCTTC.

This clonotype was found many times. This sequence joins TRBV28 and TRBJ2-6, with 7 bases matching TRBD1. Germline V gene lookup returns CDR1 MDHEN and CDR2 SYDVKM. V shed 6 bases and J 1 base; nucleotides not matched to a gene: 6. The CDR3 is 16 amino acids. CDR3 in amino acids: CASRRTGASGANVLTF. The CDR3 nucleotides read TGTGCCAGCAGGCGGACAGGCGCGTCTGGGGCCAACGTCCTGACTTTC.

In this sample, this clonotype turned up a few times. The V and J genes are TRBV24-1 and TRBJ2-5; the D gene is possibly TRBD2 (5 bases). Germline CDR1 reads KGHDR; CDR2 reads SFDVKD. CDR3 length: 16 residues. Trimming pared 0 bases from V and 1 base from J, leaving 11 bases between. The CDR3 is CATSDLAGLGQETQYF. CDR3 nucleotides: TGTGCCACCAGTGATTTGGCGGGCTTGGGCCAAGAGACCCAGTACTTC.

About this clonotype: A single base separates this from a much larger clone, so it may be a read error. The rearrangement links TRBV7-8 to TRBJ2-1, with 8 bases identical to TRBD1. The CDR3 has 16 residues. V shed 5 bases, J shed 5 bases, and the junction held 11 bases outside the gene matches. Germline V gene data show CDR1 as SGHVS and CDR2 as FQNEAQ. The CDR3 loop reads CASSKSTGATDNEQFF. CDR3 nucleotides: TGTGCCAGCAGCAAGTCGACAGGGGCGACCGACAATGAGCAGTTCTTC.

The J gene is TRBJ2-3, the V gene TRBV5-1; TRBD2 agrees at 10 bases. Germline trimming cut 4 bases from V and 0 bases from J; bases unmatched to any gene: 5. CDR3 length: 16 amino acids. Germline values: CDR1 SGHRS, CDR2 YFSETQ. In DNA form, the CDR3 reads TGCGCCAGCAGCCCCGGACTAGCGGCTAGCACAGATACGCAGTATTTT. Translation gives CASSPGLAASTDTQYF.

Notes on this clonotype: At one boundary the junction diverges from the germline segment, which might be a read error. The chain has TRBV4-1 and TRBJ2-1, with 7 bases matching TRBD2. The CDR3 spans 16 residues. Germline V gene data show CDR1 as MGHRA and CDR2 as YSYEKL. The CDR3 sequence: CASSQILAEGYNEQSF. The DNA of the CDR3 is TGCGCCAGCAGCCAGATTCTAGCGGAAGGCTACAATGAGCAGTCCTTC.